A single T cell receptor (beta chain) is shown here with its context. What it binds is unknown. This entry comes from a study of T-cell memory formation after mild COVID-19. General study findings and limits: Later expanders leaned CD4+, whereas day 15 to 85 contracting clones were balanced CD4/CD8. The appearance of some responding clones in pre-infection memory suggested that cross-reactive memory joined.

TCRdb re-called the 5' RACE reads with MiXCR, one entry per CDR3 protein. The profile shows roughly 350,000 distinct CDR3 sequences, roughly an eighth of them singletons. Looked up from germline, CDR1 is MNHNY and CDR2 is SVGAGI (reference sequence). The CDR3 spans 15 residues. V was clipped by 6 bases and J by 5 bases, with 19 bases between them. This clonotype originated in a man aged 18-30 years who had mild COVID-19 (a few samples of this study predate the infection). Cell type and time point are not known. The rearrangement uses TRBV6-6 and TRBJ1-1; possible D gene TRBD1, 6 bases. Input material: PBMCs or a T cell subset sorted from them (not recorded which). The CDR3 sequence: CASSPNRDGGTEAFF. In DNA, the CDR3 is TGTGCCAGCAGCCCCAACAGGGACGGAGGGACTGAAGCTTTCTTT.